A selection of T cell receptor beta chains follows, all from one sample in a study of neurological immune-mediated disorders. MiXCR was run by TCRdb on the 5' RACE reads, yielding one entry per CDR3 protein. The repertoire holds roughly 60,000 distinct CDR3 sequences, about 3.5% seen once, with around 2.1% in the top ten. What was sequenced was PBMCs. These receptors were obtained from a woman aged 50 to 65 with multiple sclerosis. Each CDR3 is given with its conserved first and last residue. Each record gives: V gene, D gene, clone size, J gene, CDR3 DNA, CDR3 protein. A D gene is named only where the DNA matches it firmly. A clone size is listed for some rows: how often the clone was seen (once, few, many), or a class if it is expanded.

V: TRBV7-2; D: TRBD2; size: many; J: TRBJ2-7; DNA: TGTGCCAGCAGCATTAGCGGGAGAGGGGCCTACGAGCAGTACTTC; CDR3: CASSISGRGAYEQYF
V: TRBV29-1; D: NA; size: many; J: TRBJ1-4; DNA: TGCAGCGTTCAGGACGGTGAAAAACTGTTTTTT; CDR3: CSVQDGEKLFF
V: TRBV20-1; D: NA; size: many; J: TRBJ1-5; DNA: TGCAGTGCTACCCGGGACATAAGCAATCAGCCCCAGCATTTT; CDR3: CSATRDISNQPQHF
V: TRBV29-1; D: NA; size: many; J: TRBJ2-1; DNA: TGCAGCGTTGGGGGGAGGTCCTACAATGAGCAGTTCTTC; CDR3: CSVGGRSYNEQFF
V: TRBV5-1; D: TRBD1; size: many; J: TRBJ1-4; DNA: TGCGCCAGCAGCTTGAGGACAGGGGGCGTATATGAAAAACTGTTTTTT; CDR3: CASSLRTGGVYEKLFF
V: TRBV5-6; D: NA; size: NA; J: TRBJ2-5; DNA: TGTGCCAGCAGCCCTCGACAAGGAGGGGTGGGAGAGACCCAGTACTTC; CDR3: CASSPRQGGVGETQYF
V: TRBV2; D: TRBD1; size: many; J: TRBJ2-2; DNA: TGTGCCAGCAGTTCCGGGACAGTGAACACCGGGGAGCTGTTTTTT; CDR3: CASSSGTVNTGELFF
V: TRBV5-6; D: NA; size: many; J: TRBJ2-7; DNA: TGTGCCAGCAGTATTGACACGACGAATTCCTACGAGCAGTACTTC; CDR3: CASSIDTTNSYEQYF
V: TRBV5-6; D: NA; size: few; J: TRBJ1-3; DNA: TGTGCCAGCAGCTTCATCGGGACGGGAAACACCATATATTTT; CDR3: CASSFIGTGNTIYF
V: TRBV12-3/TRBV12-4; D: NA; size: many; J: TRBJ1-2; DNA: TGTGCCAGCAGTCCATCAGAAGGGGCGGACTACACCTTC; CDR3: CASSPSEGADYTF
V: TRBV18; D: NA; size: many; J: TRBJ1-1; DNA: TGTGCCAGCTCGGGCGAGACTGAAGCTTTCTTT; CDR3: CASSGETEAFF
V: TRBV11-3; D: NA; size: many; J: TRBJ1-1; DNA: TGTGCCAGCAGTTATACCCCGGGATCCGAAGCTTTCTTT; CDR3: CASSYTPGSEAFF
V: TRBV6-6; D: NA; size: few; J: TRBJ1-2; DNA: TGTGCCAGCAGTTACTACACCGGGACCCAGGAGGGCTACACCTTC; CDR3: CASSYYTGTQEGYTF
V: TRBV5-6; D: TRBD2; size: many; J: TRBJ2-2; DNA: TGTGCCAGCAGGTGGAGGACTAGCGGGTACACCGGGGAGCTGTTTTTT; CDR3: CASRWRTSGYTGELFF
V: TRBV5-1; D: NA; size: many; J: TRBJ2-7; DNA: TGCGCCAGCAGCCCCGGGACCACTGCTCAGGCTTCCTACGAGCAGTACTTC; CDR3: CASSPGTTAQASYEQYF
V: TRBV29-1; D: NA; size: many; J: TRBJ1-3; DNA: TGCAGCACCCGGCTTGGCGGAAACACCATATATTTT; CDR3: CSTRLGGNTIYF
V: TRBV9; D: NA; size: many; J: TRBJ2-7; DNA: TGTGCCAGCAGCCCACAGGACGGGCGCTCCTACGAGCAGTACTTC; CDR3: CASSPQDGRSYEQYF
V: TRBV6-2/TRBV6-3; D: NA; size: many; J: TRBJ1-2; DNA: TGTGCCAGCAGTTACTCGACAGGCTATTCCCTCTATGGCTACACCTTC; CDR3: CASSYSTGYSLYGYTF
V: TRBV20-1; D: TRBD2; size: many; J: TRBJ2-2; DNA: TGCAGTGCTAAACCCATGGGGGGGATGAACACCGGGGAGCTGTTTTTT; CDR3: CSAKPMGGMNTGELFF
V: TRBV7-2; D: NA; size: few; J: TRBJ1-5; DNA: TGTGCCAGCAGCTTAGCTCAGGAAGCGCCCCAGAATTTT; CDR3: CASSLAQEAPQNF
V: TRBV12-3/TRBV12-4; D: NA; size: few; J: TRBJ1-4; DNA: TGTGCCAGCAGTTTGGGGCTCCTAACTAATGAAAAACTGTTTTTT; CDR3: CASSLGLLTNEKLFF
V: TRBV7-9; D: NA; size: many; J: TRBJ1-1; DNA: TGTGCCAGCAGCTTACTTTTAGAAGCTTTCTTT; CDR3: CASSLLLEAFF
V: TRBV6-2/TRBV6-3; D: NA; size: few; J: TRBJ1-5; DNA: TGTGCCAGCAGTTACACCCCCGGGGTCAATCAGCCCCAGAATTTT; CDR3: CASSYTPGVNQPQNF
V: TRBV2; D: NA; size: many; J: TRBJ1-6; DNA: TGTGCCACCAACTTGGACGGGTCACCCCTCCACTTT; CDR3: CATNLDGSPLHF
V: TRBV12-3/TRBV12-4; D: NA; size: many; J: TRBJ2-7; DNA: TGTGCCAGCAGTTTAGCTAATCCAGGTTCCTACGAGCAGTACTTC; CDR3: CASSLANPGSYEQYF
V: TRBV5-5; D: TRBD1; size: many; J: TRBJ2-1; DNA: TGTGCCAGCAGTTCCGGGACAGGGCCCTACAATGAGCAGTTCTTC; CDR3: CASSSGTGPYNEQFF
V: TRBV20-1; D: TRBD2; size: many; J: TRBJ2-1; DNA: TGCAGTGCTAGCACACTAGCGGGAGGGCGGGATGAGCAGTTCTTC; CDR3: CSASTLAGGRDEQFF
V: TRBV6-2/TRBV6-3; D: TRBD1; size: many; J: TRBJ2-5; DNA: TGTGCCAGCAGTTGGGACAGGGGGGAGACCCAGTACTTC; CDR3: CASSWDRGETQYF
V: TRBV25-1; D: NA; size: few; J: TRBJ1-2; DNA: TGTGCCAGCAGCCTCCGACCCGGAAAGGGAAAAGGCTACACCTTC; CDR3: CASSLRPGKGKGYTF
V: TRBV12-3/TRBV12-4; D: TRBD1; size: many; J: TRBJ1-1; DNA: TGTGCCAGCAGAAGACAGGGTATAGGCAACACTGAAGCTTTCTTT; CDR3: CASRRQGIGNTEAFF
V: TRBV7-2; D: NA; size: many; J: TRBJ1-1; DNA: TGTGCCAGCAGCCACCGGGACGAGAACACTGAAGCTTTCTTT; CDR3: CASSHRDENTEAFF
V: TRBV15; D: NA; size: many; J: TRBJ2-2; DNA: TGTGCCACCAGCAGGGTTGAGGGGGAGCTGTTTTTT; CDR3: CATSRVEGELFF
V: TRBV6-6; D: NA; size: many; J: TRBJ1-4; DNA: TGTGCCACCCTAGGGCGTTCAACTAATGAAAAACTGTTTTTT; CDR3: CATLGRSTNEKLFF
V: TRBV5-1; D: TRBD2; size: many; J: TRBJ2-1; DNA: TGCGCCAGCAGCTTAGACGGGCGGGAGTATGAGCAGTTCTTC; CDR3: CASSLDGREYEQFF
V: TRBV5-1; D: TRBD1; size: many; J: TRBJ2-7; DNA: TGCGCCAGCAGCACGGGACAGGGGCGCTCCTACGAGCAGTACTTC; CDR3: CASSTGQGRSYEQYF
V: TRBV24-1; D: TRBD1; size: many; J: TRBJ2-7; DNA: TGTGCCACCACACCCGGGACAGAGTACGAGCAGTACTTC; CDR3: CATTPGTEYEQYF
V: TRBV3-1; D: NA; size: many; J: TRBJ2-7; DNA: TGTGCCAGCGCTCCCCTCGCCGGGGAGCAGTACTTC; CDR3: CASAPLAGEQYF
V: TRBV7-2; D: NA; size: many; J: TRBJ2-1; DNA: TGTGCCAGCAGCTTAGGACCTGAGCGGGAGCAGTTCTTC; CDR3: CASSLGPEREQFF